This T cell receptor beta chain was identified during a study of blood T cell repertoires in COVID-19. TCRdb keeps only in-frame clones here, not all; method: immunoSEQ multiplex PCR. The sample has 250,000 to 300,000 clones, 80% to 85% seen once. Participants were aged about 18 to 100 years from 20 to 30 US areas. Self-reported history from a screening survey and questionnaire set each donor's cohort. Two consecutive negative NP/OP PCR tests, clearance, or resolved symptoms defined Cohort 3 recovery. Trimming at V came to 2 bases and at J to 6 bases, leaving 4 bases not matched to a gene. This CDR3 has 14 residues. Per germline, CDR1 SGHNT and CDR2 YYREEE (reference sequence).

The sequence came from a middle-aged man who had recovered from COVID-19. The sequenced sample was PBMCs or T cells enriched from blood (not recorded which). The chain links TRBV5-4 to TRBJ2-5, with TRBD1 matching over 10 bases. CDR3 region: CASSFGTGDKTQYF. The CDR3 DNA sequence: TGTGCCAGCAGCTTTGGGACAGGGGACAAGACCCAGTACTTC.